These 18 T cell receptor beta chains were sequenced from one sample in a study of glioma-infiltrating T cells after dendritic cell vaccination (dated by TCRdb to between 2015 and 2016). Library preparation was by the immunoSEQ multiplex PCR assay. This immuneACCESS table, as held by TCRdb, lists in-frame sequences with V and J called but not all clones. Of the missing ones, under half trace to an unresolved V gene in checked studies; the others have no known cause. The sample profile shows 30,000 to 40,000 clones; 70% to 85% of them were found once. Together, the top ten hold 7.8% of the sample. The sample here was blood, taken before dendritic cell vaccination. These receptors were taken from a human donor with glioblastoma.

This chain uses TRBV9 with TRBJ2-1, with 9 bases lining up with TRBD2. This CDR3 has 17 residues. Per germline, CDR1 SGDLS and CDR2 YYNGEE. The trim removed 0 bases at V and 5 bases at J, leaving 9 bases unmatched. The CDR3 coding sequence is TGTGCCAGCAGCGTAGCTGCTGGCGGGGGGGCAAACAATGAGCAGTTCTTC. The encoded protein is CASSVAAGGGANNEQFF.

This clone has only a few counts. The CDR3 DNA reads TGTGCCAGCAGCCAAGAACTTACAGGGGTGGCTGCAGATACGCAGTATTTT. This codes for CASSQELTGVAADTQYF. This chain joins TRBV4-2 and TRBJ2-3; 7 bases align to TRBD1. CDR3 length equals 17 residues. J lost 4 bases, V lost 0 bases, and 10 bases had no gene match. Germline CDR1 LGHNA, CDR2 YNFKEQ.

This clone appeared once. The chain joins TRBV7-6 to TRBJ1-2, with 9 bases aligning to TRBD1. Germline CDR1 and CDR2: SGHVS and FNYEAQ. The CDR3 is 15 amino acids. Trimming removed 4 bases from V and 8 bases from J; junction bases left unmatched: 11. In DNA, the CDR3 is TGTGCCAGCAGCTGGGGGGACAGGGAGGGAGAAGGCTACACCTTC. Its translation is CASSWGDREGEGYTF.

This chain connects TRBV27 to TRBJ2-7; 8 nucleotides agree with TRBD1. The ends lost 6 bases at V and 7 bases at J; junction bases unmatched: 5. The CDR3 contains 12 residues. Germline lookup yields CDR1 MNHEY and CDR2 SMNVEV (reference sequence). The CDR3 region has the DNA TGTGCCAGCAGGAGTACAGGGGGAGAGCAGTACTTC. Its translation is CASRSTGGEQYF.

The V gene is TRBV4-3, the J gene TRBJ2-3; 8 bases line up with TRBD2. V dropped 0 bases and J dropped 6; count of bases not matched to a gene: 5. The CDR3 is 15 residues long. CDR1 is LGHNA, CDR2 YSLEER, per germline. CDR3 loop: CASSQDGGALDTQYF. The DNA for the CDR3 is TGCGCCAGCAGCCAAGACGGGGGGGCTTTGGATACGCAGTATTTT.

A remark on this clone: The junction departs from germline at one end; a sequencing error may be responsible. The same CDR3 is also encoded by other DNA sequences in this sample. The chain recombines TRBV25-1 with TRBJ1-6, with 8 nucleotides matching TRBD1. Germline CDR1 is MGHDK and CDR2 is SYGVNS. This CDR3 contains 13 residues. The CDR3 region is CASSGQGNSPLHF. The DNA for the CDR3 is TGTGCCAGCTCAGGACAGGGAAATTCCCCCCTCCACTTT.

The J gene is TRBJ2-5, the V gene TRBV4-1, with a tentative D call TRBD1 (5 bases). Gene TRBJ2-7 matches the end of the DNA better, so the J call may be wrong. This CDR3 spans 15 amino acids. The germline gives CDR1 MGHRA, CDR2 YSYEKL. The CDR3 spells CASSLRSSGIDEQYF. In nucleotides, the CDR3 is TGCGCCAGCAGCCTGCGATCTTCAGGGATTGACGAGCAGTACTTC.

The chain carries TRBV11-3 and TRBJ1-2; the match to TRBD1 covers 8 bases. With V trimmed by 5 bases and J by 13 bases, 15 bases remained unmatched. Germline CDR1 SGHNT, CDR2 YENEEA. The CDR3 has 14 residues. Written as DNA, the CDR3 is TGTGCCAGCAGCCTACAGGGGGGGCAGGTGGAACTCACCTTC. Residues: CASSLQGGQVELTF.

The genes are TRBV30 and TRBJ2-6, with 7 bases lining up with TRBD1. The J segment lost 2 bases and the V segment lost 2 bases, leaving 12 bases of the junction unmatched. The CDR3 has 18 residues. Germline V gives CDR1 GTSNPN, CDR2 SVGIG (reference sequence). The CDR3 region is CAWSTDRVKEAGANVLTF. CDR3 bases: TGTGCCTGGAGTACTGACAGGGTGAAAGAGGCTGGGGCCAACGTCCTGACTTTC.

Here the CDR3 DNA reads TGTGCCAGCAGCTTAGATCAAAGGAGGTGGAATGGCTACACCTTC. Translating it yields CASSLDQRRWNGYTF. The chain recombines TRBV11-2 with TRBJ1-2, with D hard to call. Germline V gene lookup returns CDR1 SGHAT and CDR2 FQNNGV. The CDR3 length is 15 residues. Trimming cost V 0 bases and J 6 bases, with 14 bases left between them.

This clone was recorded once. This chain connects TRBV4-3 to TRBJ1-5; D ambiguous. Deletions cut 0 bases from V and 4 bases from J, with 10 bases between. The germline gives CDR1 LGHNA, CDR2 YSLEER. CDR3 length: 15 amino acids. The DNA of the CDR3 is TGCGCCAGCAGCCAAGATTGGAACAGTAATCAGCCCCAGCATTTT. Residues: CASSQDWNSNQPQHF.

The chain carries TRBV5-1 and TRBJ2-1; 10 bases fit TRBD2. The length of the CDR3 is 15 residues. Trimming removed 3 bases from V and 8 bases from J; junction bases left unmatched: 8. CDR1 SGHRS and CDR2 YFSETQ come from the germline V gene. In DNA form, the CDR3 reads TGCGCCAGCAGCTCAAGCGGGGGGGCTATCTATGAGCAGTTCTTC. It yields the protein CASSSSGGAIYEQFF.

A few counts support this clone. The chain carries TRBV2 and TRBJ1-2, with 7 bases matching TRBD1. The V gene's germline CDR1 is SNHLY and CDR2 FYNNEI. With V trimmed by 10 bases and J by 4 bases, 9 bases remained unmatched. The CDR3 is 13 residues long. The CDR3 bases are TGTGCCATCGCCCTACAGGGGATCTATGGCTACACCTTC. Its translation is CAIALQGIYGYTF.

In this sample, this clone turned up once. J is TRBJ2-3 and V is TRBV6-1, with D perhaps TRBD2 (6 bases). This CDR3 comprises 12 residues. Per germline, CDR1 MNHNS and CDR2 SASEGT. The V gene lost 3 bases and the J gene lost 6 bases, with 7 bases spanning the gap. Here the CDR3 DNA reads TGTGCCAGCAGTGAGAGCGGGGATACGCAGTATTTT. It specifies CASSESGDTQYF.

This clone was observed a single time. The chain has TRBV6-5 and TRBJ2-3, with 7 bases that match TRBD2. This CDR3 region has 16 residues. V dropped 4 bases and J dropped 0; count of bases not matched to a gene: 7. Germline V gene lookup returns CDR1 MNHEY and CDR2 SVGAGI. The CDR3 sequence is CASSSYGLGSTDTQYF. DNA for the CDR3: TGTGCCAGCAGTTCCTACGGACTAGGGAGCACAGATACGCAGTATTTT.

This clone counts as medium-sized. The chain links TRBV6-6 to TRBJ1-1; D is unresolved. The CDR3 has 11 residues. Germline V gives CDR1 MNHNY, CDR2 SVGAGI (reference sequence). Trimming pared 6 bases from V and 5 bases from J, leaving 7 bases between. The CDR3 nucleotides are TGTGCCAGCAGCCTCTTAACTGAAGCTTTCTTT. Translated: CASSLLTEAFF.

CDR3 amino acids: CASSVGTVSSYEQYF. In DNA, the CDR3 is TGTGCCAGCAGCGTAGGCACAGTCAGCTCCTACGAGCAGTACTTC. V gene TRBV9 combines with J gene TRBJ2-5; D remains unclear. TRBJ2-7 explains the end of the DNA better; the J call may be wrong. Germline V lookup: CDR1 SGDLS, CDR2 YYNGEE. The CDR3 runs to 15 residues.

V is TRBV28 and J is TRBJ2-1; the D gene is possibly TRBD2 (7 bases). CDR3 length equals 17 residues. The germline V gene has CDR1 MDHEN and CDR2 SYDVKM. V gave up 6 bases and J gave up 1 base, with 19 bases separating them. As DNA, the CDR3 is TGTGCCAGCAGCTACCTGGCGGGGGCCAGTTCCTACAATGAGCAGTTCTTC. Its translation: CASSYLAGASSYNEQFF. The full variable domain, in which reference TRBV28 and TRBJ2-1 provide the parts outside the CDR3, is DVKVTQSSRYLVKRTGEKVFLECVQDMDHENMFWYRQDPGLGLRLIYFSYDVKMKEKGDIPEGYSVSREKKERFSLILESASTNQTSMYLCASSYLAGASSYNEQFFGPGTRLTVL.